This T cell receptor beta chain is drawn from a study of CD8+ T cells in alopecia areata. Overall study: Tofacitinib was taken orally by treated patients, and the dose was 5 to 10 mg twice daily.

The treatment here: oral pan-JAK inhibitor, 5-10 mg twice daily. Alopecia areata patients had lesional scalp punch biopsies and peripheral blood taken from them. CDR3 length: 13 residues. Germline CDR1 reads SQVTM; CDR2 reads ANQGSEA. Trimming shortened V by 6 bases and J by 1 base, and 12 bases separated the two germline ends. Extracted from the samples, RNA was reverse transcribed into cDNA to serve as the sequencing template. TCRdb's table, derived via immunoSEQ multiplex PCR, lists solely in-frame clones and lacks some. The sample shows under 200,000 clones, approximately 60% of them seen only once.

This clonotype was obtained from a human donor with alopecia areata. Specimen: CD4+ T cells sorted from blood, collected at week 24, from a patient treated with tofacitinib. This chain connects TRBV29-1 to TRBJ2-5; D might be TRBD1 (6 bases). The CDR3 protein is CSVEGTLQETQYF. CDR3 nucleotides: TGCAGCGTAGAGGGGACACTCCAAGAGACCCAGTACTTC.